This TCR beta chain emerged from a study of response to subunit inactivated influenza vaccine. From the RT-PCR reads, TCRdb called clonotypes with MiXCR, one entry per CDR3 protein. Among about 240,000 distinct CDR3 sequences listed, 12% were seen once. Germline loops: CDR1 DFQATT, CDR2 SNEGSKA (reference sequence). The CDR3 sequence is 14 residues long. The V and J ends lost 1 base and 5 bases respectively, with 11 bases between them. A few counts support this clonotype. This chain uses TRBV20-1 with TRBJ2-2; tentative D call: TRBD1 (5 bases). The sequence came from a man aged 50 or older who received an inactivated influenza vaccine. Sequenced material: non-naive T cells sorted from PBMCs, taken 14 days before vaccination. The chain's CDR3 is CSARGRTTTGELFF. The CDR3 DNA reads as TGCAGTGCTAGAGGCAGGACAACTACCGGGGAGCTGTTTTTT.